These 10 T cell receptor beta chains share one sample of origin, sequenced in a study of human thymus T cells. Method: immunoSEQ multiplex PCR; TCRdb's copy keeps in-frame clones and lacks some. The data show roughly 54,000 clones, 85% to 95% seen once. Sequenced material: blood. Receptor source: a boy in the first two years of life with a congenital heart defect but otherwise immunologically healthy.

This rearrangement joins TRBV4-1 to TRBJ1-1, with a tentative D call TRBD1 (5 bases). Germline values: CDR1 MGHRA, CDR2 YSYEKL. Deletions cut 11 bases from V and 0 bases from J, with 16 bases between. The CDR3 runs 14 residues. The CDR3 region has the DNA TGCGCCGCCCGGGGCAGTATGATGAACACTGAAGCTTTCTTT. It codes for CAARGSMMNTEAFF.

The chain is built from TRBV7-9 and TRBJ2-1; TRBD1 agrees at 9 bases. This CDR3 spans 16 amino acids. Germline assignment: CDR1 SEHNR and CDR2 FQNEAQ (reference sequence). The J segment lost 2 bases and the V segment lost 5 bases, leaving 7 bases of the junction unmatched. The CDR3 reads CASSPRDRDTYNEQFF. Written as DNA, the CDR3 is TGTGCCAGCAGCCCCCGGGACAGGGATACCTACAATGAGCAGTTCTTC. Full variable domain (missing parts from reference TRBV7-9 and TRBJ2-1): DTGVSQNPRHKITKRGQNVTFRCDPISEHNRLYWYRQTLGQGPEFLTYFQNEAQLEKSRLLSDRFSAERPKGSFSTLEIQRTEQGDSAMYLCASSPRDRDTYNEQFFGPGTRLTVL.

The chain recombines TRBV27 with TRBJ2-7, with a possible D match to TRBD2 (6 bases). The CDR3 runs 19 residues. CDR1 is MNHEY, CDR2 SMNVEV, per germline (reference sequence). V was trimmed by 4 bases and J by 4 bases, leaving 29 bases between them. The DNA of the CDR3 is TGTGCCAGCAGTTATGCCGCCCCTCTACTAGCCCCAGAACCTTACGAGCAGTACTTC. This translates into CASSYAAPLLAPEPYEQYF.

The CDR3 spells CAASGGTEAFF. CDR3 DNA: TGTGCAGCGTCGGGGGGCACTGAAGCTTTCTTT. V gene TRBV30 combines with J gene TRBJ1-1; the D gene is possibly TRBD1 (5 bases). There are 11 residues in the CDR3. Germline CDR1 reads GTSNPN; CDR2 reads SVGIG (reference sequence).

This chain's CDR3 is CASSQRRGPSTDTQYF. CDR3 DNA: TGTGCCAGCAGCCAACGCAGGGGACCGAGCACAGATACGCAGTATTTT. V is TRBV11-1 and J is TRBJ2-3; tentatively, D is TRBD1 (6 bases). The CDR3 spans 16 residues. Per germline, CDR1 SGHAT and CDR2 FQDESV (reference sequence). V dropped 5 bases and J dropped 0 bases, with 15 bases sitting between them.

V and J are TRBV5-1 and TRBJ2-1; the match to TRBD2 covers 10 bases. There are 17 residues in the CDR3. The V gene end was trimmed by 3 bases and the J gene end by 0 bases; junction bases not matched to a gene: 6. Germline V gives CDR1 SGHRS, CDR2 YFSETQ. CDR3 loop: CASSSRLAGYSYNEQFF. The CDR3 bases are TGCGCCAGCAGCTCCCGACTAGCGGGCTACTCCTACAATGAGCAGTTCTTC.

This clone has a single count. The chain carries TRBV28 and TRBJ2-3; 9 bases agree with TRBD2. The germline CDR1 and CDR2 sequences are MDHEN and SYDVKM. This CDR3 contains 19 residues. The J segment lost 2 bases and the V segment lost 3 bases, leaving 15 bases of the junction unmatched. In nucleotides, the CDR3 is TGTGCCAGCAGTTTTGGCCCGGGACTAGCCTCGTTACTCACAGATACGCAGTATTTT. This translates into CASSFGPGLASLLTDTQYF.

J is TRBJ1-1 and V is TRBV27; 11 bases fit TRBD1. After removal of 7 bases from V and 6 bases from J, the junction contained 4 bases not matched to a gene. This CDR3 spans 13 amino acids. Germline V gives CDR1 MNHEY, CDR2 SMNVEV (reference sequence). CDR3 sequence: CASTPGQGAEAFF. The CDR3 DNA reads TGTGCCAGCACTCCGGGACAGGGGGCTGAAGCTTTCTTT.

J is TRBJ2-2 and V is TRBV21-1; the tabulated D call, TRBD2, remains unverified against the DNA. TRBV21-1 is an annotated pseudogene. The CDR3 contains 20 residues. This chain's CDR3 is CASSTIGFWVIDLNTGELFF. Written as DNA, the CDR3 is TGTGCCAGCAGCACTATAGGTTTCTGGGTTATCGACTTAAACACCGGGGAGCTGTTTTTT.

On this clone: Additional DNA sequences in this sample encode the identical CDR3. The chain employs TRBV6-1 and TRBJ1-2, with a weak D call TRBD1 (6 bases). The CDR3 is 13 amino acids. Germline V gives CDR1 MNHNS, CDR2 SASEGT. Trimming left V 1 base short and J 5 bases short, with 8 bases between. The CDR3 sequence is CASSEGRGYGYTF. CDR3 coding DNA: TGTGCCAGCAGTGAAGGCAGGGGTTATGGCTACACCTTC.